These 14 T cell receptor beta chains were all obtained from the same sample, sequenced in a study of T cell responses to AZD1222 COVID-19 vaccine. Clones were read by immunoSEQ multiplex PCR, and TCRdb kept only the in-frame ones, dropping some. The sample shows more than 95,000 clones, more than 80% of them seen only once. Sequenced here: peripheral blood, sampled 28 days after the second AZD1222 dose. These receptors all stem from an adult who received the AZD1222 COVID-19 vaccine.

The J gene is TRBJ1-5, the V gene TRBV18, with no clear D. Between the trimmed V and J ends, which lost 6 bases and 10 bases, there was a span of 22 bases. Germline V CDR1 and CDR2: KGHSH, LQKENI. The CDR3 has 15 residues. The DNA for the CDR3 is TGTGCCAGCTCCCCGGGAGGGCCCCCAAGTAATCCCCAGCATTTT. Its translation is CASSPGGPPSNPQHF.

This clone was picked up one time. The chain employs TRBV9 and TRBJ1-1; D is unresolved. V lost 0 bases, J lost 0 bases, and 3 bases lay in between. Germline CDR1 reads SGDLS; CDR2 reads YYNGEE. This CDR3 comprises 13 residues. The CDR3 spells CASSVALNTEAFF. The CDR3 DNA is TGTGCCAGCAGCGTAGCTTTGAACACTGAAGCTTTCTTT.

The CDR3 region has the DNA TGTGCCAGCAGTCGGGACAGGGGATTTAATCAGCCCCAGCATTTT. It yields the protein CASSRDRGFNQPQHF. The chain joins TRBV5-6 to TRBJ1-5, with 10 positions matching TRBD1. This CDR3 region has 15 residues. Germline-derived CDR1 and CDR2 are SGHDT and YYEEEE. Trimming took 5 bases from V and 4 from J; bases not matched to a gene: 6.

The chain links TRBV28 to TRBJ2-7; D may correspond to TRBD1 or TRBD2 (6 bases each). Per the germline V gene, CDR1 is MDHEN and CDR2 is SYDVKM. The V end lost 4 bases, the J end lost 2 bases, and 15 bases lay between the germline ends. The length of the CDR3 is 15 residues. CDR3 coding DNA: TGTGCCAGCAGTTCCGTGACGGGGGCCACCTACGAGCAGTACTTC. Amino acid sequence: CASSSVTGATYEQYF.

This clone has a single count. This rearrangement joins TRBV28 to TRBJ1-5; TRBD1 agrees at 7 bases. The CDR3 is made up of 14 amino acids. V was clipped by 5 bases and J by 7 bases; unmatched bases: 8. Germline V CDR1 and CDR2: MDHEN, SYDVKM. CDR3 amino acids: CASSTQGFGQPQHF. The CDR3, as DNA: TGTGCCAGCAGTACACAGGGGTTTGGACAGCCCCAGCATTTT. The full variable domain, in which reference TRBV28 and TRBJ1-5 provide the parts outside the CDR3, is DVKVTQSSRYLVKRTGEKVFLECVQDMDHENMFWYRQDPGLGLRLIYFSYDVKMKEKGDIPEGYSVSREKKERFSLILESASTNQTSMYLCASSTQGFGQPQHFGDGTRLSIL.

The chain couples TRBV12-3 or TRBV12-4 to TRBJ2-7; D tentatively reads TRBD1 or TRBD2 (5 bases each). The CDR3 spans 13 residues. V dropped 5 bases and J dropped 2 bases, with 10 bases sitting between them. The chain's CDR3 is CASSQGRTYEQYF. The CDR3 DNA sequence: TGTGCCAGCAGTCAGGGACGGACCTACGAGCAGTACTTC.

This clone was observed a handful of times. J is TRBJ1-3 and V is TRBV5-1; D is undetermined. This CDR3 spans 18 amino acids. Germline V lookup: CDR1 SGHRS, CDR2 YFSETQ. The V gene lost 4 bases and the J gene lost 0 bases, with 20 bases spanning the gap. The CDR3 is CASSPEGIPTDSGNTIYF. The CDR3 nucleotides are TGCGCCAGCAGCCCGGAGGGCATCCCCACGGACTCTGGAAACACCATATATTTT.

The V call is TRBV10-3, the J call TRBJ1-3; D is perhaps TRBD1 (6 bases). Germline CDR1 reads ENHRY; CDR2 reads SYGVKD. The CDR3 extends over 15 amino acids. Trimming took off 0 bases at V and 3 bases at J, with 9 bases between the two ends. The CDR3 spells CAISESSQGGNTIYF. CDR3 sequence (DNA): TGTGCCATCAGTGAGTCGTCACAGGGTGGAAACACCATATATTTT.

The chain uses TRBV7-9 and TRBJ2-2; D not resolved. From germline, CDR1 is SEHNR and CDR2 FQNEAQ (reference sequence). The CDR3 consists of 16 residues. With 2 bases removed from V and 0 bases from J, the gap between germline ends came to 10 bases. The CDR3 loop reads CASSLMRPANTGELFF. The DNA for the CDR3 is TGTGCCAGCAGCTTAATGAGGCCCGCGAACACCGGGGAGCTGTTTTTT.

This chain connects TRBV7-2 to TRBJ2-5, with D possibly being TRBD1 (5 bases). CDR1 is SGHTA and CDR2 is FQGNSA in the germline V gene. V was clipped by 0 bases and J by 2 bases, with 7 bases between them. There are 14 residues in the CDR3. The CDR3 bases are TGTGCCAGCAGCTTAGCAGGGGTACAAGAGACCCAGTACTTC. This encodes CASSLAGVQETQYF.

This clone was seen more than once but under ten times. The V gene is TRBV30, the J gene TRBJ2-4, with D perhaps TRBD2 (6 bases). The CDR3 contains 13 residues. The V and J ends lost 1 base and 6 bases respectively, with 10 bases between them. Germline V CDR1 and CDR2: GTSNPN, SVGIG (reference sequence). CDR3 sequence (DNA): TGTGCCTGGAGTGGGCGGGGACTAAACATTCAGTACTTC. It is translated as CAWSGRGLNIQYF.

Points on this clone: Sequence at one end of the junction differs from germline and may be a read error. J is TRBJ1-6 and V is TRBV4-1; the D is unclear. This CDR3 has 12 amino acids. Per germline, CDR1 MGHRA and CDR2 YSYEKL. The CDR3 region has the DNA TGCCCCAGCAGCCAACTCCAATCACCCCTCCACTTT. It is translated as CPSSQLQSPLHF.

This sequence joins TRBV3-1 (or the pseudogene TRBV3-2) and TRBJ2-7; D may be TRBD1 (6 bases). In germline, CDR1 is LGHDT, CDR2 YNNKEL (reference sequence). This CDR3 has 16 amino acids. V lost 2 bases to trimming and J lost 1 base, with 15 bases between them. The CDR3 reads CASSQSMGDRSYEQYF. The CDR3 DNA reads TGTGCCAGCAGCCAAAGTATGGGAGACAGGTCCTACGAGCAGTACTTC.

The CDR3 reads CAILYTHNEKLFF. The DNA of the CDR3 is TGCGCCATTCTCTACACTCATAATGAAAAACTGTTTTTT. This sequence joins TRBV23-1 and TRBJ1-4; no reliable D call. TRBV23-1 is an ORF, with its function uncertain. The CDR3 is 13 residues long. V was cut by 10 bases and J by 4 bases, with 13 bases left in between.